This entry concerns a single T cell receptor beta chain. The antigen this receptor binds is unknown. No much larger clonotype is one base removed from it; base qualities were not supplied. RNA was extracted with the RNeasy kit and roughly 0.45 to 1 ug was reverse transcribed using random hexamers. The immunoSEQ multiplex PCR assay, covering 54 Vbeta and 13 Jbeta segments, was used to amplify TCR beta CDR3 regions. PCR amplification bias was corrected by using a synthetic template baseline for primer optimization and computational correction. The authors' analysis ran thus. Reads were assigned to V, D and J genes according to IMGT and analyzed in immunoSEQ Analyzer, with only productive sequences retained. Clonality was calculated as one minus the Shannon entropy normalized by log2 of the number of productive unique sequences. For each patient and control, public and private clones were evaluated among the 100 most prevalent clones. Clones were defined as Susac-specific when absent from the healthy and MS cohorts, from approximately 1,100 published viral clones and from other ImmuneACCESS disease sequences. The raw public reads went through TCRdb reprocessing: fastp at Q25, MiXCR clone calling, in-frame beta chains kept. Identical CDR3 protein sequences are pooled into one entry, listed with their most common genes and DNA. These V and J calls rely on TCRdb rather than the paper's analysis. The sample table records 210,000 or so distinct CDR3 sequences; about 95% of these occur just once. Over 0.15% of the sample lies in the top ten.

These data come from a study of CD8 T cells in Susac syndrome (dated by TCRdb to between 2017 and 2020). Study-wide context: Of the Susac syndrome patients who were sequenced, under ten were in clinical remission while six had clinically active disease. Susac syndrome patients were therapy-naive, on corticosteroids (some also receiving IVIg), or on IVIg alone at blood withdrawal. The study used repertoire sequencing to test whether antigen drove CD8+ T cell activation and differentiation in Susac syndrome. The paper's findings and limits, for the study overall: The study acknowledged that relatively few individuals were included in the TCR sequencing and HLA analysis. No clonal expansion was detected in the CD4+ T cell repertoire of Susac syndrome patients.

The CDR3 measures 13 amino acids from cysteine to phenylalanine. Only CDR3 DNA remains: 39 bases, in frame from the first base. The germline V gene (reference sequence) supplies CDR1 GTSNPN and CDR2 SVGIG. V lost 4 bases and J lost 0 bases; the stretch between them is 7 bases long. High-throughput TCR beta sequencing profiled peripheral blood CD8+ and CD4+ T cells from healthy donors, Susac syndrome patients and multiple sclerosis patients. Susac syndrome patients met recently defined diagnostic criteria for definite or probable disease. Bulk CD8+ and CD4+ T cells were purified by magnetic negative isolation, whereas CD8+ TEMRA cells were enriched by FACS. Blood was collected in EDTA tubes and processed within 24 hours, with PBMCs isolated through density gradient centrifugation. PBMCs intended for TCR sequencing were cryopreserved in liquid nitrogen and were subsequently thawed in a 37 degrees C water bath. The sorted or isolated CD4+, CD8+ and CD8+ TEMRA cells had a purity of 90% or higher.

This chain is built from TRBV30 and TRBJ1-5; no D gene is confidently identified. Sequenced: CD4+ T cells from PBMCs. This receptor was identified in a human donor with Susac syndrome. The DNA reads as follows: TGTGCCTGGACCGACACTAGCAATCAGCCCCAGCATTTT. The resulting protein is CAWTDTSNQPQHF.